This paragraph reports one TCR beta chain. Its cognate antigen has yet to be identified. The cohort consisted of 666 healthy bone marrow donors. At the time of sampling, all cohort members were nominally healthy, though unrecorded immune exposures were likely present. The donor tested CMV seronegative and was one of the 352 seronegative cohort members. Every donor gave a peripheral blood sample, and the peripheral blood mononuclear cells from that sample were used for TCR beta sequencing. The Qiagen DNeasy Blood Extraction Kit was used to extract genomic DNA from the blood cell samples. V is cut back by 4 bases and J by 10 bases, with 9 bases in the junction unmatched. From cysteine to phenylalanine, the CDR3 is 15 amino acids long. Just the 45-base CDR3 DNA is kept, in frame starting at base 1. CDR1 is given as MNHEY and CDR2 as SVGAGI, both from the germline V gene. Preparation of the library involved the immunoSEQ multiplex PCR assay. For the multiplex PCR, a mixture combining 60 forward primers for TCR Vbeta segments and 13 reverse primers for TCR Jbeta segments was used. A multiplex PCR assay on genomic DNA amplified the CDR3 region of rearranged TCR beta genes. Amplified TCR beta libraries were sequenced as 87-base-pair reads on the Illumina HiSeq System. The original methods were these. A later analysis counted some 80 million unique TCR beta chains across the 666 repertoires, and 9.5 million to 11 million of these chains were shared by at least two donors. Raw reads were error-corrected and collapsed into unique sequences by a nearest-neighbor algorithm in which closely related sequences were merged to remove PCR and sequencing errors. CDR3 sequences were aligned to IMGT reference sequences to assign V, D and J gene segments. For a sequence to be retained, a match of at least six nucleotides to both a V gene segment and a J gene segment was required. A rearrangement counted as productive if the CDR3 had no stop codons and remained in frame with V and J, and every other rearrangement counted as non-productive. Following IMGT convention, CDR3 was defined as the stretch from the second conserved V-encoded cysteine up to the conserved J-encoded phenylalanine. In an earlier analysis of more than 550 of the donors, sequences lacking an unambiguous match to a single V gene segment were excluded. In an earlier analysis of more than 500 of the donors, a V segment was called functional when productive rearrangements were above 56.7%, and segregating when the standard deviation between donors exceeded 5%. A statistical classification framework was developed to diagnose cytomegalovirus status using the catalog of TCR beta chain sequences. V and J gene assignment, in a later analysis, came from comparing TCR nucleotide sequences with IMGT/GENE-DB human TR gene sequences. In a later analysis, CDR3 sequences and most-parsimonious VDJ recombination scenarios were assigned using the TCRdist pipeline. In a later analysis, every TCR beta chain was defined by the combination of its CDR3 amino acid sequence and its V-gene family, and reads without a unique V-gene family were dropped. To address suspected cross-contamination and a sequencing artifact, a later analysis removed 592 highly shared, low-generation-probability nucleotide sequences. In a later analysis, a clonal expansion index for each public chain was calculated from normalized within-repertoire ranks of inferred template counts. In a later analysis, generation probabilities were computed using a VDJ recombination model fitted to out-of-frame rearrangements, and the results were checked against IGoR. A later analysis scored TCR-TCR, TCR-HLA and TCR-CMV co-occurrence with hypergeometric tests, applying a repertoire-size bias correction to TCR pairs. False discovery rates were estimated in a later analysis by permuting HLA or CMV assignments 20 times. A later analysis grouped co-occurring TCRs with DBSCAN, adding TCRdist sequence similarity when clustering within HLA-allele-positive subsets. Repertoires with fewer than 30,000 or more than 120,000 public chains, plus five repertoires with anomalous nucleotide sharing, were excluded from co-occurrence clustering. TCRdb retrieved this table from immuneACCESS and kept in-frame rearrangements only. Not all clones are present; in checked studies, unresolved V genes account for under half, and no reason is known for the remainder. The V and J calls and clone size are taken from that table; D and trimming were inferred from the DNA. This sample's clone table shows 70,000 or so clones. The ten most abundant clones make up roughly 0.89% of the sample.

The data derive from a study of cytomegalovirus exposure and HLA in healthy donors (dated by TCRdb to about 2017). Turning to the overall study: According to an earlier analysis of several hundred of the donors, some 180 million T cells yielded roughly 100 million unique TCR beta sequences and around 300 Gb of sequence data. An early release covering more than 500 HLA-typed donors comprised approximately 300 gigabases of sequencing data and around 85 million unique TCR sequences. The genetic ancestry cluster associated with self-reported Caucasian donors included about 84% of the roughly 400 genotyped donors. The aim of the study was to test whether cataloging public T cell receptors could identify signatures of past pathogen exposure. The study profiled the T cell repertoires of around 700 subjects by immunosequencing and related them to cytomegalovirus serostatus. In addition to the first cohort of roughly 700 subjects, a separate validation cohort of approximately 110 different subjects was used. High-throughput TCR immunosequencing, statistical association of individual TCRs with disease status, and machine learning were combined to predict cytomegalovirus infection status. A later analysis re-analyzed previously published TCR beta repertoires from 660 or so donors and added high-resolution HLA genotyping to study TCR occurrence patterns. The later analysis used no new phenotypic data to find candidate immune exposures, relying instead on TCR beta sequences and their occurrence across donors. An earlier analysis of several hundred of the donors used high-throughput TCR beta sequencing to judge whether each TCR beta V gene segment behaved as functional or pseudogenic. Donor age, sex, ethnicity and CMV serostatus were compiled alongside the repertoire data. A later genetic analysis used genome-wide SNP genotypes for about 65% of the 666 donors, treating that subset as a discovery cohort. Every repertoire in the discovery cohort had been generated on one and the same sequencing platform. HLA typing included class I and class II loci at four-digit resolution. The number of typed donors differed by locus: roughly 620-630 for A, B, C, DRB1 and DQB1; 500 to 550 for DQA1; fewer than 610 for DPA1; and 400 to 480 for DPB1. Five DR-DQ haplotypes were handled as single units for association and clustering, since linkage in the cohort was strong. Among 398 genotyped donors of the cohort, an average of about 240,000 unique TCR beta nucleotide sequences were sequenced per donor, roughly 20% of them non-productive. Overall study results and their limits: A few of the identified cytomegalovirus-associated TCR beta chains were confirmed in vitro to be specific for cytomegalovirus antigens. In a later analysis, the rate of TCR association differed among HLA loci, with DRB1 alleles having the most associated TCRs and HLA-C alleles having the fewest. Some IMGT-functional V segments, including TRBV6-2 and TRBV6-3, could not be distinguished by the 87-base-pair reads and were therefore excluded. The study gave a list of some 150 TCR beta chains associated with cytomegalovirus. According to a later analysis, parvovirus B19, influenza, CMV and Epstein-Barr virus appeared linked to several top co-occurrence clusters. In a later genetic analysis, a missense DCLRE1C variant was associated with V-gene and J-gene trimming of TCR beta chains, and the association was replicated in an independent cohort. Correlated functional status among segregating V segments might be attributable to linkage disequilibrium, but an unknown experimental factor could not be ruled out. A cluster of highly shared sequence variants was judged likely to be a technical artifact of the sequencing pipeline. A further reported finding was that TCR beta sequences accurately predicted the HLA-A and HLA-B alleles for most subjects in the first cohort. Broadly in line with IMGT annotations, most TCR beta V segments showed up in productive rearrangements about 87% or about 30% of the time in an earlier analysis of approximately 640 of the donors. According to a later genetic analysis, donors in an Asian-associated ancestry cluster had fewer N-insertions in productive TCRs than the approximately 610-donor mean. The presence/absence analyses assumed that sequencing depth was roughly uniform across donors, and that assumption may not be true. Strong co-occurrence of HLA alleles, especially DR and DQ, made assigning TCR associations to individual alleles difficult. A later analysis found that most CMV-associated TCR beta chains appeared HLA-restricted, with HLA associations seemingly driven largely by CMV exposure. Because HLA typing was missing for some donors at each locus, association tests included only the typed subset. Most TCR sequences were seen in very few donors, while some public TCRs were found in many individuals. The earlier analysis of some 540 of the donors excluded over 15 rarely observed V segments, including chromosome 9 orphons, because counts were too low. The classifier was reported to diagnose cytomegalovirus status with high specificity and sensitivity in both the original and validation cohorts. At a false discovery rate of 0.05, a later analysis linked 16,951 TCR beta sequences to specific HLA alleles. In a later analysis, HLA-associated TCR beta chains were found to be more clonally expanded and to have lower generation probabilities than equally common non-associated chains. It was suggested by the authors that the approach could potentially be generalized to other disease states and immunological phenotypes. The cohort was sequenced for TCR beta chains only, and without alpha or paired-chain data the features that could be detected were limited. Immune exposure information for the cohort was limited to CMV serostatus.

The TCR sequence derives from a boy aged 10-17 years in good health and CMV-seronegative. The chain couples TRBV6-5 to TRBJ2-3, and TRBD2 aligns with 12 junction nucleotides. Material: PBMCs. The CDR3 loop reads CASSSSGGASDAQYF. The DNA reads TGTGCCAGCAGTTCTAGCGGGGGGGCCTCGGATGCGCAGTATTTT.